What follows are 15 T cell receptor beta chains derived from one specimen sequenced in a study of cytomegalovirus exposure and HLA in healthy donors. Amplification used 60 Vbeta primers and 13 Jbeta primers. The table came from immunoSEQ multiplex PCR; TCRdb's copy has only in-frame clones and leaves some out. The sample yields hundreds of thousands of clones, 70% to 90% seen once. The sequenced sample was PBMCs. These receptors originate from a woman aged 18-30 years in good health and CMV-seronegative.

The gene calls are TRBV9 and TRBJ2-3, with TRBD2 matching over 12 bases. The germline V gene encodes CDR1 SGDLS and CDR2 YYNGEE. The length of the CDR3 is 18 residues. The V and J ends lost 0 bases and 3 bases, in that order; junction bases with no gene match: 8. The DNA for the CDR3 is TGTGCCAGCAGCGTAGGACTAGCGGGGGTTACTTTAACAGATACGCAGTATTTT. This translates into CASSVGLAGVTLTDTQYF.

This chain's CDR3 is CASSPQSGGPIGELFF. DNA for the CDR3: TGTGCCAGCAGCCCCCAGAGCGGGGGACCCATCGGGGAGCTGTTTTTT. The V and J genes are TRBV13 and TRBJ2-2; 8 nucleotides agree with TRBD2. V trimming: 5 bases; J trimming: 7 bases; junction bases outside the gene matches: 12. Germline values: CDR1 PRHDT, CDR2 FYEKMQ (reference sequence). CDR3 length: 16 amino acids.

This clone showed up just once. This chain joins TRBV19 and TRBJ1-1; 9 nucleotides match TRBD1. Germline loops: CDR1 LNHDA, CDR2 SQIVND (reference sequence). V lost 2 bases, J lost 8 bases, and 3 bases stayed unmatched. CDR3 length: 13 amino acids. For the CDR3, the DNA is TGTGCCAGTAGTATAACAGGGGGCGTCGAAGCTTTCTTT. Translation gives CASSITGGVEAFF.

This chain connects TRBV11-2 to TRBJ2-4, with 10 bases fitting TRBD1. The germline CDR1 and CDR2 sequences are SGHAT and FQNNGV. There are 13 residues in the CDR3. J lost 8 bases, V lost 5 bases, and 3 bases had no gene match. CDR3 coding DNA: TGTGCCAGCAGCCGCGGACAGGGGGACATTCAGTACTTC. It translates to CASSRGQGDIQYF.

V is TRBV6-1 and J is TRBJ2-3; possibly TRBD2 for D (6 bases). The germline V gene encodes CDR1 MNHNS and CDR2 SASEGT. V was cut by 5 bases and J by 2 bases, with 11 bases left in between. The CDR3 is 14 residues long. The DNA for the CDR3 is TGTGCCAGCAGTTTAGGCGGGGACACAGATACGCAGTATTTT. It codes for CASSLGGDTDTQYF.

The chain combines TRBV27 with TRBJ1-2; possibly TRBD1 for D (6 bases). The V end was cut by 5 bases, the J end by 1 base, with 17 bases between. The CDR3 has 16 amino acids. Germline V gene data show CDR1 as MNHEY and CDR2 as SMNVEV (reference sequence). The CDR3 spells CASSLGWDINNYGYTF. CDR3 sequence (DNA): TGTGCCAGCAGTCTGGGTTGGGACATCAATAACTATGGCTACACCTTC.

The chain employs TRBV19 and TRBJ1-6; weak D call: TRBD1 (5 bases). V shed 3 bases and J shed 11 bases, with 14 bases lying between them. This CDR3 is 14 amino acids long. CDR1 is LNHDA and CDR2 is SQIVND in the germline V gene (reference sequence). The chain's CDR3 is CASSMIIDRPPLHF. Here the CDR3 DNA reads TGTGCCAGTAGTATGATTATAGACAGACCACCCCTCCACTTT.

V and J are TRBV5-1 and TRBJ2-3, with 11 bases matching TRBD2. Germline V gives CDR1 SGHRS, CDR2 YFSETQ. V trimming: 0 bases; J trimming: 2 bases; junction bases outside the gene matches: 5. This CDR3 is 17 amino acids long. The CDR3 sequence is CASSLGPTSGDTDTQYF. CDR3 sequence (DNA): TGCGCCAGCAGCTTGGGCCCGACTAGCGGGGACACAGATACGCAGTATTTT.

The chain is built from TRBV10-2 and TRBJ2-1; 7 positions match TRBD1. The ends lost 3 bases at V and 9 bases at J; junction bases unmatched: 2. The CDR3 consists of 12 residues. Germline V CDR1 and CDR2: WSHSY, SAAADI. CDR3 coding DNA: TGCGCCAGCAGTGAAGGGGGCAGTGAGCAGTTCTTC. This encodes CASSEGGSEQFF.

The table lists this clone with a count of one. The DNA of the CDR3 is TGTGCCAACAAAGGGGAGAACACTGAAGCTTTCTTT. Encoded protein: CANKGENTEAFF. The chain links TRBV10-3 to TRBJ1-1, with a tentative D call TRBD1 (5 bases). The V gene's germline CDR1 is ENHRY and CDR2 SYGVKD. V lost 10 bases, J lost 1 base, and 10 bases lay in between. The CDR3 covers 12 residues.

The gene calls are TRBV2 and TRBJ2-1, with D perhaps TRBD2 (5 bases). Looked up from germline, CDR1 is SNHLY and CDR2 is FYNNEI. The CDR3 is 16 residues long. Trimming stripped 6 bases from V and 0 bases from J, with 15 bases between. The CDR3 reads CASSGRGSSSYNEQFF. The CDR3 bases are TGTGCCAGCAGCGGCCGGGGATCAAGCTCCTACAATGAGCAGTTCTTC.

Concerning this clone: The junction departs from the called germline gene at one end, perhaps through a read error. The chain recombines TRBV7-8 with TRBJ1-3; perhaps TRBD1 as D (5 bases). The V gene's germline CDR1 is SGHVS and CDR2 FQNEAQ. The length of the CDR3 is 14 residues. As DNA, the CDR3 is TGTGCCAGCAGCTTAGCACAGGCTGGAAACGCCATATATTTT. Translated, it gives CASSLAQAGNAIYF.

The chain recombines TRBV10-3 with TRBJ2-3; TRBD2 matches 8 bases. After removal of 7 bases from V and 2 bases from J, the junction contained 5 bases not matched to a gene. This CDR3 spans 14 amino acids. Germline loops: CDR1 ENHRY, CDR2 SYGVKD. The CDR3 protein is CAITASGSTDTQYF. CDR3 sequence (DNA): TGTGCCATCACGGCTAGCGGGTCCACAGATACGCAGTATTTT.

This clone showed up just once. The J gene is TRBJ1-1, the V gene TRBV10-3, with a weak D call TRBD1 (6 bases). CDR1 is ENHRY and CDR2 is SYGVKD in the germline V gene. This CDR3 contains 14 residues. V gave up 3 bases and J gave up 1 base, with 9 bases separating them. In DNA form, the CDR3 reads TGTGCCATCAGTGATAGGACAGCGAACACTGAAGCTTTCTTT. This encodes CAISDRTANTEAFF.

The chain employs TRBV5-1 and TRBJ1-1, with a weak D call TRBD1 (6 bases). This CDR3 comprises 14 residues. Germline V CDR1 and CDR2: SGHRS, YFSETQ. V was trimmed by 0 bases and J by 4 bases, leaving 10 bases between them. DNA of the CDR3: TGCGCCAGCAGCTTGGGGGGGCATATCACTGAAGCTTTCTTT. Protein sequence: CASSLGGHITEAFF.